These 21 T cell receptor beta chains originate from one sample sequenced in a study of control samples from healthy donors and cancer patients. Sequencing was performed with immunoSEQ multiplex PCR; in TCRdb, only in-frame clones are kept and a portion is missing. The table shows roughly 100,000 clones, with around 82% occurring only once. The sequenced material came from blood. Receptors originate from a woman aged 50 to 60 in good health.

CDR3 protein: CASRDRGRRTGELFF. As DNA, the CDR3 is TGTGCCAGTAGAGACAGGGGGCGTCGGACCGGGGAGCTGTTTTTT. This chain uses TRBV19 with TRBJ2-2; 10 nucleotides line up with TRBD1. CDR3 length: 15 residues. Germline V gene lookup returns CDR1 LNHDA and CDR2 SQIVND (reference sequence). Trimming took 6 bases from V and 5 from J; bases not matched to a gene: 6.

The CDR3 region is CASSLGDRVQTEAFF. For the CDR3, the DNA is TGTGCCAGCAGCTTGGGGGACAGGGTACAGACTGAAGCTTTCTTT. This chain joins TRBV5-4 and TRBJ1-1, with 9 bases aligning to TRBD1. The V gene end was trimmed by 0 bases and the J gene end by 5 bases; junction bases not matched to a gene: 5. Germline values: CDR1 SGHNT, CDR2 YYREEE (reference sequence). This CDR3 contains 15 residues.

V and J are TRBV18 and TRBJ2-1; 9 bases agree with TRBD1. With V trimmed by 2 bases and J by 8 bases, 7 bases remained unmatched. The CDR3 runs 15 residues. Germline CDR1 KGHSH, CDR2 LQKENI. CDR3 in amino acids: CASSPAGQGFDEQFF. Written as DNA, the CDR3 is TGTGCCAGCTCACCAGCGGGACAGGGTTTCGATGAGCAGTTCTTC.

This chain connects TRBV5-6 to TRBJ1-1; TRBD1 matches at 10 bases. The junction had 9 bases not matched to a gene; V was cut back by 4 bases and J by 0 bases. The germline CDR1 and CDR2 sequences are SGHDT and YYEEEE. This CDR3 comprises 17 residues. The CDR3 nucleotides read TGTGCCAGCAGCCTCTGGACAGGGGGTATACTGAACACTGAAGCTTTCTTT. Its translation: CASSLWTGGILNTEAFF.

The chain recombines TRBV6-5 with TRBJ1-3; D perhaps matches TRBD1 (6 bases). The CDR3 contains 15 residues. The V end lost 2 bases, the J end lost 2 bases, and 10 bases lay between the germline ends. Germline V gene data show CDR1 as MNHEY and CDR2 as SVGAGI. The CDR3 sequence is CASSYSQGPGNTIYF. The CDR3 DNA reads TGTGCCAGCAGTTACAGTCAGGGGCCTGGAAACACCATATATTTT.

This chain links TRBV19 with TRBJ2-7; 9 bases line up with TRBD2. V shed 5 bases and J 7 bases; nucleotides not matched to a gene: 9. Germline CDR1 is LNHDA and CDR2 is SQIVND (reference sequence). CDR3 size: 14 residues. DNA of the CDR3: TGTGCCAGTAGTCCTAGCGGGATGGCTGGGGAGCAGTACTTC. It translates to CASSPSGMAGEQYF.

The chain is built from TRBV13 and TRBJ2-2; 8 bases fit TRBD1. CDR1 and CDR2 from the germline V gene are PRHDT and FYEKMQ (reference sequence). The CDR3 runs 14 residues. V was pared by 5 bases and J by 6 bases, with 5 bases of the junction left unmatched. In nucleotides, the CDR3 is TGTGCCAGCAGCCGGGGACAGGTAGCCGGGGAGCTGTTTTTT. Translating gives CASSRGQVAGELFF.

The rearrangement links TRBV5-6 to TRBJ2-4; D possibly corresponds to TRBD2 (6 bases). Trimming left V 4 bases short and J 0 bases short, with 17 bases between. The CDR3 runs 17 residues. Germline assignment: CDR1 SGHDT and CDR2 YYEEEE. The CDR3 protein is CASSHRRDQLAKNIQYF. The CDR3 coding sequence is TGTGCCAGCAGCCACCGGAGGGATCAACTAGCCAAAAACATTCAGTACTTC.

This clone counts as medium-sized. The rearrangement joins TRBV27 to TRBJ2-7; 9 bases map to TRBD1. This CDR3 spans 14 amino acids. Germline lookup yields CDR1 MNHEY and CDR2 SMNVEV (reference sequence). The ends lost 6 bases at V and 7 bases at J; junction bases unmatched: 10. The CDR3 sequence is CASSRDRAMREQYF. The CDR3 nucleotides read TGTGCCAGCAGCCGGGACAGGGCAATGAGGGAGCAGTACTTC.

V gene TRBV29-1 combines with J gene TRBJ1-6, with 8 positions matching TRBD1. The CDR3 length is 14 residues. The germline V gene has CDR1 SQVTM and CDR2 ANQGSEA. Unmatched junction bases numbered 7, after V lost 5 bases and J lost 7 bases. The CDR3 region has the DNA TGCAGCGTTAGGACAGGGTGGGAAAATTCACCCCTCCACTTT. This translates into CSVRTGWENSPLHF.

V is TRBV4-3 and J is TRBJ1-1; TRBD1 matches at 7 bases. CDR1 is LGHNA, CDR2 YSLEER, per germline. The J segment lost 6 bases and the V segment lost 0 bases, leaving 7 bases of the junction unmatched. The CDR3 is 15 residues long. The CDR3 is CASSQDRDRDAEAFF. The DNA for the CDR3 is TGCGCCAGCAGCCAAGATCGAGACAGGGACGCTGAAGCTTTCTTT.

The CDR3 loop reads CATSDSAVSYNEQFF. CDR3 DNA sequence: TGTGCCACCAGTGATTCGGCAGTCTCCTACAATGAGCAGTTCTTC. The rearrangement uses TRBV24-1 and TRBJ2-1; D not certain. V lost 2 bases and J 0 bases, leaving 7 bases between the germline ends. This CDR3 region has 15 residues. The germline V gene has CDR1 KGHDR and CDR2 SFDVKD.

The chain recombines TRBV20-1 with TRBJ1-1; perhaps TRBD1 as D (5 bases). V was cut by 5 bases and J by 7 bases, with 8 bases left in between. The CDR3 has 10 amino acids. The germline CDR1 and CDR2 sequences are DFQATT and SNEGSKA (reference sequence). The CDR3 loop reads CSAGHLEAFF. The DNA for the CDR3 is TGCAGTGCTGGACACCTTGAAGCTTTCTTT.

The V and J genes are TRBV11-1 and TRBJ1-1, with TRBD1 identical over 7 bases. Germline CDR1 reads SGHAT; CDR2 reads FQDESV (reference sequence). With 5 bases clipped from V and 1 base from J, the junction kept 7 bases outside the gene matches. The CDR3 length is 15 residues. In nucleotides, the CDR3 is TGTGCCAGCAGCCGTAATTCAGGGGGGAACACTGAAGCTTTCTTT. It encodes CASSRNSGGNTEAFF.

The V call is TRBV7-3, the J call TRBJ2-7; TRBD2 aligns across 10 bases. The CDR3 has 15 amino acids. The V and J ends lost 3 bases and 4 bases, in that order; junction bases with no gene match: 6. Germline V gene data show CDR1 as SGHTA and CDR2 as FQGTGA. Written as DNA, the CDR3 is TGTGCCAGCAGCTTCTGGCTAGCGGGAGAGTACGAGCAGTACTTC. Its translation: CASSFWLAGEYEQYF. The whole variable domain, filled in from reference TRBV7-3 and TRBJ2-7, reads GAGVSQTPSNKVTEKGKYVELRCDPISGHTALYWYRQSLGQGPEFLIYFQGTGAADDSGLPNDRFFAVRPEGSVSTLKIQRTERGDSAVYLCASSFWLAGEYEQYFGPGTRLTVT.

The rearrangement uses TRBV7-8 and TRBJ1-1; TRBD1 might be the D (5 bases). V dropped 1 base and J dropped 3 bases, with 18 bases sitting between them. Germline loops: CDR1 SGHVS, CDR2 FQNEAQ. This CDR3 contains 17 residues. CDR3 sequence reads: CASSLGSWGLAHTEAFF. The CDR3 coding sequence is TGTGCCAGCAGCTTAGGTTCGTGGGGCCTGGCGCACACTGAAGCTTTCTTT.

This clone was observed a handful of times. The chain couples TRBV2 to TRBJ2-7; D is undetermined. The CDR3 length is 12 residues. Germline V gene lookup returns CDR1 SNHLY and CDR2 FYNNEI. V lost 7 bases, J lost 1 base, and 8 bases lay in between. The CDR3 sequence is CASNRASYEQYF. CDR3 coding DNA: TGTGCCAGCAATCGAGCGTCCTACGAGCAGTACTTC.

The chain combines TRBV24-1 with TRBJ2-1, with D possibly TRBD1 on 6 matching bases. This CDR3 is 15 amino acids long. With 1 base removed from V and 2 bases from J, the gap between germline ends came to 8 bases. Per germline, CDR1 KGHDR and CDR2 SFDVKD. The CDR3 DNA reads as TGTGCCACCAGTGATTTTCGGACAGCCTACAATGAGCAGTTCTTC. Translation: CATSDFRTAYNEQFF.

V gene TRBV10-2 combines with J gene TRBJ1-1; D might be TRBD1 (5 bases). The CDR3 extends over 14 amino acids. Deletions cut 0 bases from V and 0 bases from J, with 5 bases between. CDR1 and CDR2 (germline): WSHSY, SAAADI. CDR3 residues: CASSESTVNTEAFF. In DNA, the CDR3 is TGCGCCAGCAGTGAGTCGACAGTGAACACTGAAGCTTTCTTT.

The table lists this clone with a count of one. V gene TRBV7-9 combines with J gene TRBJ2-5; the D gene is possibly TRBD1 (5 bases). This CDR3 comprises 14 residues. CDR1 and CDR2 from the germline V gene are SEHNR and FQNEAQ (reference sequence). The V and J ends lost 2 bases and 0 bases respectively, with 7 bases between them. The CDR3, as DNA: TGTGCCAGCAGCTTAAGCAGGGACCAAGAGACCCAGTACTTC. This codes for CASSLSRDQETQYF.

The chain joins TRBV19 to TRBJ2-3; D unresolved. Germline CDR1 LNHDA, CDR2 SQIVND (reference sequence). The CDR3 spans 13 residues. The germline V and J ends were trimmed by 5 bases and 0 bases, with 6 bases remaining between them. The DNA for the CDR3 is TGTGCCAGTAGTTCGGACAGCACAGATACGCAGTATTTT. It specifies CASSSDSTDTQYF.